A single sample gave rise to the 27 T cell receptor beta chains below, sequenced in a study of blood T cells in healthy people across ages. PCR was performed a second time for roughly 7 to 11 cycles using a sample-barcoded 5' primer and a J-beta primer mix. TCRdb reprocessed the 5' RACE reads with MiXCR, giving one entry per CDR3 protein. This table has 800,000 to 1,300,000 distinct CDR3 sequences, under 30% appearing once. These same records also appear under a second study, on T cells of mothers and their children.

The sample was blood. The origin of the receptors is a girl aged 2 to 10 in good health.

This clonotype was seen a handful of times. The V and J genes are TRBV7-8 and TRBJ2-1; TRBD2 aligns across 7 bases. The CDR3 totals 19 residues. V trimming: 2 bases; J trimming: 0 bases; junction bases outside the gene matches: 13. In germline, CDR1 is SGHVS, CDR2 FQNEAQ. The chain's CDR3 is CASSLNRGDLPNSYNEQFF. The CDR3 region has the DNA TGTGCCAGCAGCTTAAATCGGGGGGACCTACCAAACTCCTACAATGAGCAGTTCTTC.

The chain is built from TRBV29-1 and TRBJ2-5; unclear D gene. With 1 base removed from V and 1 base from J, the gap between germline ends came to 10 bases. The germline gives CDR1 SQVTM, CDR2 ANQGSEA. The length of the CDR3 is 14 residues. The DNA for the CDR3 is TGCAGCGTTGAAGTGTTTGGCAGCCAAGAGACCCAGTACTTC. It encodes CSVEVFGSQETQYF. Looking up the rest from reference TRBV29-1 and TRBJ2-5 gives the full variable domain: SAVISQKPSRDICQRGTSLTIQCQVDSQVTMMFWYRQQPGQSLTLIATANQGSEATYESGFVIDKFPISRPNLTFSTLTVSNMSPEDSSIYLCSVEVFGSQETQYFGPGTRLLVL.

The chain joins TRBV7-2 to TRBJ1-2, with 7 bases that match TRBD1. The CDR3 spans 14 residues. V lost 6 bases to trimming and J lost 2 bases; unmatched junction nucleotides: 6. Germline V gives CDR1 SGHTA, CDR2 FQGNSA. In DNA form, the CDR3 reads TGTGCCAGCAGGAGGGACAGACGGAACTATGGCTACACCTTC. This encodes CASRRDRRNYGYTF. The complete variable domain, with remaining parts taken from reference TRBV7-2 and TRBJ1-2, reads GAGVSQSPSNKVTEKGKDVELRCDPISGHTALYWYRQSLGQGLEFLIYFQGNSAPDKSGLPSDRFSAERTGGSVSTLTIQRTQQEDSAVYLCASRRDRRNYGYTFGSGTRLTVV.

On this clonotype: Relative to the germline gene, one junction end is altered; a read error may explain this. The genes are TRBV24-1 and TRBJ1-1; D is unclear. The germline V gene encodes CDR1 KGHDR and CDR2 SFDVKD. CDR3 length equals 15 residues. The CDR3 bases are TGTACCACCGGTGATTTGCGAGCGATGAACACTGAAGCTTTCTTT. Protein sequence: CTTGDLRAMNTEAFF.

In its sample, this clonotype was seen a few times. The chain couples TRBV5-1 to TRBJ2-1, with a weak D call TRBD2 (6 bases). Deletions cut 4 bases from V and 10 bases from J, with 12 bases between. Germline CDR1 and CDR2: SGHRS and YFSETQ. The CDR3 consists of 12 residues. CDR3: CASSPPGVEQFF. In DNA, the CDR3 is TGCGCCAGCAGCCCTCCGGGAGTGGAGCAGTTCTTC.

This clonotype was seen more than once but under ten times. The chain is built from TRBV12-3 or TRBV12-4 and TRBJ2-1; 9 bases line up with TRBD1. Trimming took 3 bases from V and 9 from J; bases not matched to a gene: 9. CDR3 length: 15 amino acids. The CDR3 reads CASSLGQGSGSEQFF. In DNA form, the CDR3 reads TGTGCCAGCAGTTTGGGACAGGGAAGCGGTAGTGAGCAGTTCTTC.

The sample holds one count of this clonotype. The genes are TRBV20-1 and TRBJ2-7; D is unclear. V lost 4 bases, J lost 2 bases, and 12 bases lay in between. This CDR3 region has 13 residues. The germline V gene encodes CDR1 DFQATT and CDR2 SNEGSKA (reference sequence). CDR3 protein: CSATDMAAYEQYF. DNA for the CDR3: TGCAGTGCTACCGACATGGCGGCCTACGAGCAGTACTTC.

The V call is TRBV7-2, the J call TRBJ1-5; 8 nucleotides match TRBD1. Losses at the gene ends were 5 bases for V and 3 bases for J; bases not matched to a gene: 9. Germline V gene data show CDR1 as SGHTA and CDR2 as FQGNSA. This CDR3 region has 16 residues. In DNA form, the CDR3 reads TGTGCCAGCAGCCCCTGGACAGGGTCGACCAATCAGCCCCAGCATTTT. Protein: CASSPWTGSTNQPQHF.

The sample holds one count of this clonotype. The J gene is TRBJ2-1, the V gene TRBV28, with D possibly matching TRBD1 (6 bases). The germline V and J ends were trimmed by 5 bases and 9 bases, with 14 bases remaining between them. This CDR3 is 13 amino acids long. Per germline, CDR1 MDHEN and CDR2 SYDVKM. The CDR3: CASSTSGTSEQFF. Here the CDR3 DNA reads TGTGCCAGCAGTACCTCCGGGACATCTGAGCAGTTCTTC.

This clonotype occurred a few times. The chain recombines TRBV29-1 with TRBJ2-2; unclear D gene. Trimming removed 4 bases from V and 2 bases from J, with 11 bases in between. There are 14 residues in the CDR3. The germline gives CDR1 SQVTM, CDR2 ANQGSEA. CDR3 nucleotides: TGCAGCGTTGGGGCAGACCCTAACACCGGGGAGCTGTTTTTT. Translated, it gives CSVGADPNTGELFF.

In its sample, this clonotype was seen a few times. The rearrangement uses TRBV5-1 and TRBJ1-4, with D perhaps TRBD1 (6 bases). Trimming left V 3 bases short and J 8 bases short, with 14 bases between. This CDR3 comprises 14 residues. CDR1 is SGHRS, CDR2 YFSETQ, per germline. Written as DNA, the CDR3 is TGCGCCAGCAGCTCCGCGGGGGCAGGAGAAAAACTGTTTTTT. Protein: CASSSAGAGEKLFF.

The chain combines TRBV12-3 or TRBV12-4 with TRBJ2-7; no reliable D call. V shed 3 bases and J shed 6 bases, with 9 bases lying between them. The CDR3 sequence is 12 residues long. CDR3 in DNA: TGTGCCAGCAGTTTCGGAAGCTTCGAGCAGTACTTC. Protein product: CASSFGSFEQYF.

The V gene is TRBV29-1, the J gene TRBJ1-1; D is ambiguous. The CDR3 is made up of 13 amino acids. V lost 8 bases and J 3 bases, leaving 16 bases between the germline ends. The germline gives CDR1 SQVTM, CDR2 ANQGSEA. The CDR3 spells CSSRVFSDTEAFF. The CDR3 coding sequence is TGCAGCTCCCGAGTATTTTCGGACACTGAAGCTTTCTTT. The entire variable domain, with the rest obtained from reference TRBV29-1 and TRBJ1-1, is as follows: SAVISQKPSRDICQRGTSLTIQCQVDSQVTMMFWYRQQPGQSLTLIATANQGSEATYESGFVIDKFPISRPNLTFSTLTVSNMSPEDSSIYLCSSRVFSDTEAFFGQGTRLTVV.

This clonotype was observed a few times. The chain joins TRBV5-6 to TRBJ2-1; 10 nucleotides align to TRBD2. Germline V gene data show CDR1 as SGHDT and CDR2 as YYEEEE. This CDR3 is built from 15 residues. The trim removed 2 bases at V and 7 bases at J, leaving 6 bases unmatched. The chain's CDR3 is CASSFGAGGPNEQFF. The DNA for the CDR3 is TGTGCCAGCAGCTTCGGAGCGGGGGGGCCAAATGAGCAGTTCTTC.

This clonotype came up a few times. The chain has TRBV9 and TRBJ2-4; D may be TRBD2 (6 bases). The CDR3 is 20 amino acids. The V end lost 4 bases, the J end lost 7 bases, and 33 bases lay between the germline ends. Germline CDR1 SGDLS, CDR2 YYNGEE. CDR3 protein: CASSQAGQPFVAMVGNIQYF. The CDR3 coding sequence is TGTGCCAGCAGCCAGGCGGGGCAACCATTTGTAGCCATGGTGGGGAACATTCAGTACTTC.

The genes are TRBV6-6 and TRBJ2-5, with D maybe TRBD2 (6 bases). The tail of the sequence fits TRBJ2-1 better, so the J call may be wrong. The CDR3 sequence is 15 residues long. From germline, CDR1 is MNHNY and CDR2 SVGAGI (reference sequence). This CDR3 reads CASSRLGGPHDEQFF. The CDR3 region has the DNA TGTGCCAGCAGCCGCCTGGGGGGACCCCACGATGAGCAGTTCTTC.

The chain joins TRBV9 to TRBJ2-7; 8 nucleotides match TRBD1. Germline lookup yields CDR1 SGDLS and CDR2 YYNGEE. The CDR3 length is 16 residues. J lost 0 bases, V lost 1 base, and 6 bases had no gene match. The CDR3 protein is CASSVSSGQASYEQYF. The CDR3 region has the DNA TGTGCCAGCAGCGTAAGTTCGGGACAGGCCTCCTACGAGCAGTACTTC.

V usage is TRBV14 and J usage is TRBJ2-3; 7 bases fit TRBD1. The ends lost 4 bases at V and 1 base at J; junction bases unmatched: 11. CDR1 SGHDN and CDR2 FVKESK come from the germline V gene. The CDR3 has 17 amino acids. For the CDR3, the DNA is TGTGCCAGCAGCCCTCACAAGGGGGCGAGACGCACAGATACGCAGTATTTT. It translates to CASSPHKGARRTDTQYF. Looking up the rest from reference TRBV14 and TRBJ2-3 gives the full variable domain: EAGVTQFPSHSVIEKGQTVTLRCDPISGHDNLYWYRRVMGKEIKFLLHFVKESKQDESGMPNNRFLAERTGGTYSTLKVQPAELEDSGVYFCASSPHKGARRTDTQYFGPGTRLTVL.

V gene TRBV7-2 combines with J gene TRBJ2-3; D is undetermined. The V and J ends lost 5 bases and 1 base respectively, with 10 bases between them. The germline gives CDR1 SGHTA, CDR2 FQGNSA. This CDR3 has 14 amino acids. The chain's CDR3 is CASSPPPRTDTQYF. In DNA form, the CDR3 reads TGTGCCAGCAGCCCACCGCCGCGCACAGATACGCAGTATTTT.

This chain links TRBV3-1 with TRBJ2-2, with D perhaps TRBD1 or TRBD2 (5 bases each). With 3 bases removed from V and 7 bases from J, the gap between germline ends came to 18 bases. Germline assignment: CDR1 LGHDT and CDR2 YNNKEL (reference sequence). This CDR3 has 16 amino acids. CDR3 bases: TGTGCCAGCAGCCAGGGCCCCGGGACCATGGGCGGGGAGCTGTTTTTT. Translation gives CASSQGPGTMGGELFF.

The chain joins TRBV7-2 to TRBJ2-1; 11 bases match TRBD2. CDR1 and CDR2 from the germline V gene are SGHTA and FQGNSA. The CDR3 covers 17 residues. After removal of 1 base from V and 2 bases from J, the junction contained 4 bases not matched to a gene. Written as DNA, the CDR3 is TGTGCCAGCAGCTTAGTGCCTAGCGGGAGGCCCTACAATGAGCAGTTCTTC. Its protein is CASSLVPSGRPYNEQFF.

The chain has TRBV19 and TRBJ1-4; D uncertain. Trimming took 4 bases from V and 0 from J, leaving 12 bases between them. The CDR3 extends over 16 amino acids. Germline values: CDR1 LNHDA, CDR2 SQIVND (reference sequence). The chain's CDR3 is CASSTAGFATNEKLFF. The DNA of the CDR3 is TGTGCCAGTAGTACGGCGGGGTTTGCAACTAATGAAAAACTGTTTTTT.

This sequence joins TRBV20-1 and TRBJ2-5, with 11 bases identical to TRBD1. The J call is in doubt because the DNA end fits TRBJ2-7 better. Germline V gene lookup returns CDR1 DFQATT and CDR2 SNEGSKA (reference sequence). The CDR3 runs 15 residues. Here the CDR3 DNA reads TGCAGTTGTAACCGTGGGACAGGGGGTTCCTACGAGCAGTACTTC. As protein: CSCNRGTGGSYEQYF.

In its sample, this clonotype was seen a few times. The gene calls are TRBV5-1 and TRBJ2-5; 10 nucleotides line up with TRBD1. The J call may be faulty, since TRBJ2-7 better matches the DNA end. Germline V gene sequence: CDR1 SGHRS, CDR2 YFSETQ. CDR3 length equals 16 residues. The chain's CDR3 is CASSSYRDRGSYEQYF. The DNA of the CDR3 is TGCGCCAGCAGCTCGTACCGGGACAGGGGCTCCTACGAGCAGTACTTC.

This clonotype was recorded a few times. V gene TRBV12-3 or TRBV12-4 combines with J gene TRBJ1-5; D call uncertain. The CDR3 covers 14 residues. Trimming removed 3 bases at V and 4 bases at J, with 10 bases between. CDR3: CASSFWGGNQPQHF. CDR3 nucleotides: TGTGCCAGCAGTTTTTGGGGTGGTAATCAGCCCCAGCATTTT.

A note on this clonotype: Since no conserved phenylalanine or tryptophan closes the CDR3, a read error is the likely cause. The CDR3 DNA reads TGTGCCAGCAGCTCAAGACTAGCGGTCGAAGAGACCCAGTACTCC. Protein sequence: CASSSRLAVEETQYS. This sequence joins TRBV28 and TRBJ2-5; 9 nucleotides line up with TRBD2. In germline, CDR1 is MDHEN, CDR2 SYDVKM. The trim removed 6 bases at V and 3 bases at J, leaving 8 bases unmatched. The CDR3 runs 15 residues.

This clonotype was counted a few times. The CDR3 coding sequence is TGTGCCAGCAGCCCCCGAATCGGACTAGCGGGAGGCAATGAGCAGTTCTTC. Amino acid sequence: CASSPRIGLAGGNEQFF. The chain combines TRBV7-3 with TRBJ2-5; TRBD2 aligns across 14 bases. The end of the DNA is better explained by TRBJ2-1, so the J call may be wrong. The CDR3 spans 17 residues. The germline V gene encodes CDR1 SGHTA and CDR2 FQGTGA.